This paragraph reports one T cell receptor (beta chain). Libraries were prepared by immunoSEQ multiplex PCR; TCRdb keeps only in-frame clonotypes and omits some of them. Of around 250,000 clones in the sample, around nine tenths are singletons; the top ten hold around 8.8%. V lost 6 bases, J lost 4 bases, and 6 bases lay in between. The CDR3 totals 12 residues. This entry comes from a study of blood T cell repertoires in COVID-19. Study-level information: Acute and convalescent COVID-19 specimens originated in the United States, Italy and Spain.

This chain joins TRBV12-3 or TRBV12-4 and TRBJ2-2; D perhaps matches TRBD1 (5 bases). Input material: peripheral blood. This sequence was found in a man aged 35-49 years with active or convalescent COVID-19. The CDR3 coding sequence is TGTGCCAGCAGGGGGCTCACCGGGGAGCTGTTTTTT. As protein: CASRGLTGELFF.